This TCR beta chain was identified in a study of CD8 T cells in ankylosing spondylitis. Findings and caveats of the study: What appeared characteristic of ankylosing spondylitis blood was a TCR beta motif of under 10 highly homologous variants. The disease-linked clones had a CD8+ phenotype and low blood frequencies.

There are many counts of this clonotype. Its target is not known. MiXCR was run by TCRdb on the 5' RACE reads, yielding one entry per CDR3 protein. The sample consists of about 35,000 distinct CDR3 sequences, around a tenth of them appearing once. V shed 1 base and J 1 base; nucleotides not matched to a gene: 14. The CDR3 runs 21 residues. Per germline, CDR1 SGHAT and CDR2 FQNNGV. The sample taken for sequencing was blood, either unsorted or a sorted T cell fraction (not recorded which). The source is a male donor with ankylosing spondylitis or in good health (not recorded which). The chain joins TRBV11-2 to TRBJ2-1, with TRBD2 identical over 12 bases. The chain's CDR3 is CASSLVRLAGGRRGSYNEQFF. Written as DNA, the CDR3 is TGTGCCAGCAGCTTAGTAAGGCTAGCGGGAGGGAGGAGGGGGTCCTACAATGAGCAGTTCTTC.